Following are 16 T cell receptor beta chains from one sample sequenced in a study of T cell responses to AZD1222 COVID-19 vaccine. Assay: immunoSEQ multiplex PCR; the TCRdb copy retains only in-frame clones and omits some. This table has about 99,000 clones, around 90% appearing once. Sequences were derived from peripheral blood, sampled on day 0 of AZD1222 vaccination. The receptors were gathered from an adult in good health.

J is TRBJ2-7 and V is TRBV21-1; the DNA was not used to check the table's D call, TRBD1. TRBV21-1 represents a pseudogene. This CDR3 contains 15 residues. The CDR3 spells CASSNTRGQPYEQYF. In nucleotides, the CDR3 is TGTGCCAGCAGCAACACTCGAGGACAGCCCTACGAGCAGTACTTC.

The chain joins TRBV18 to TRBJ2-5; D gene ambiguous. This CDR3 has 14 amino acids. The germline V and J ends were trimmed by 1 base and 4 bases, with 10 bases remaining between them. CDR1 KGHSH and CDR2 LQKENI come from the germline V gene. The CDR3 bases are TGTGCCAGCTCACCACTTGAGGAAGCAGAGACCCAGTACTTC. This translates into CASSPLEEAETQYF.

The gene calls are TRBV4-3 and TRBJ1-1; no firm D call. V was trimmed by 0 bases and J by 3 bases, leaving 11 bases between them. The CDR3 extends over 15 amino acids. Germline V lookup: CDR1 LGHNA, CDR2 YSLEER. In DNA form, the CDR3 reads TGCGCCAGCAGCCAAGATAATAGGCCGGACACTGAAGCTTTCTTT. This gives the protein CASSQDNRPDTEAFF.

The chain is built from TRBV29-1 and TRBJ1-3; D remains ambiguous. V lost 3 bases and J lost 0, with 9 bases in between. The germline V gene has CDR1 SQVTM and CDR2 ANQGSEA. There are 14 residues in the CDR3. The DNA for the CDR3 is TGCAGCGTTGATGGAGGGAGCTCTGGAAACACCATATATTTT. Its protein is CSVDGGSSGNTIYF.

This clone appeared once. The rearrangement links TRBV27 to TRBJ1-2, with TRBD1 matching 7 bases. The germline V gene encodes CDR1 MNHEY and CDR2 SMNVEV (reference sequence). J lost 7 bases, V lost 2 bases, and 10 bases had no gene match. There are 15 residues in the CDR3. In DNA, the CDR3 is TGTGCCAGCAGTTTAGGCGCAGGGGGACTGGGTGGCTACACCTTC. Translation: CASSLGAGGLGGYTF.

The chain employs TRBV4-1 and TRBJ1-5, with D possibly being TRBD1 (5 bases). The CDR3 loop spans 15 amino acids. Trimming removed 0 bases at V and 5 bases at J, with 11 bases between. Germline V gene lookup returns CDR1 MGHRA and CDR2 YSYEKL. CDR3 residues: CASSQDGDGDQPQHF. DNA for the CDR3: TGCGCCAGCAGCCAAGATGGGGACGGCGATCAGCCCCAGCATTTT.

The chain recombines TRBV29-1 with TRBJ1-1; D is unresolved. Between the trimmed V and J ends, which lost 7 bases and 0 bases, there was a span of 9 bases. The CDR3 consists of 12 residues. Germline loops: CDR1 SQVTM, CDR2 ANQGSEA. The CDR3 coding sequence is TGCAGCGCAACAACAATGAACACTGAAGCTTTCTTT. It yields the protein CSATTMNTEAFF.

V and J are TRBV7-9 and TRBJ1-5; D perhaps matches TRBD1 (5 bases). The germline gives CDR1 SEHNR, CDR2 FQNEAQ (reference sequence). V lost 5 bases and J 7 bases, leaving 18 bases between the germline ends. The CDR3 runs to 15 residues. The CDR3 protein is CASSPVGGVGQPQHF. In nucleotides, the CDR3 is TGTGCCAGCAGCCCCGTGGGGGGAGTGGGGCAGCCCCAGCATTTT.

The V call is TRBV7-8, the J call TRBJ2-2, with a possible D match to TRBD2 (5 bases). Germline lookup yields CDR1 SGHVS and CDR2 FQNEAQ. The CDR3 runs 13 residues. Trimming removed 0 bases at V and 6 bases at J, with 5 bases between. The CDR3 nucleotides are TGTGCCAGCAGCTTAGCGGGAGCCGGGGAGCTGTTTTTT. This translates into CASSLAGAGELFF.

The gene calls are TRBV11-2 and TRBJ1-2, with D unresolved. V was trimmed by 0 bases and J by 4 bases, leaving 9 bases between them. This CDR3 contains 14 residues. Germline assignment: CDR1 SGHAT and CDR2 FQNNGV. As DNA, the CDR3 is TGTGCCAGCAGCTTAGAGCGGGGAGGCTATGGCTACACCTTC. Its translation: CASSLERGGYGYTF.

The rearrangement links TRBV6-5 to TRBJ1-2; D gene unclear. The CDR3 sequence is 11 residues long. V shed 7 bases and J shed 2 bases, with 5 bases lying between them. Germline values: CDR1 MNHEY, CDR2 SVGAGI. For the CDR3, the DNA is TGTGCCAGCAACCGGAACTATGGCTACACCTTC. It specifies CASNRNYGYTF.

The CDR3 region has the DNA TGTGCCAGCAGCTTATATGGGGTCGATACGCAGTATTTT. This sequence encodes CASSLYGVDTQYF. The gene calls are TRBV7-2 and TRBJ2-3; no reliable D call. Germline V lookup: CDR1 SGHTA, CDR2 FQGNSA. The CDR3 covers 13 residues. Trimming stripped 2 bases from V and 6 bases from J, with 9 bases between.

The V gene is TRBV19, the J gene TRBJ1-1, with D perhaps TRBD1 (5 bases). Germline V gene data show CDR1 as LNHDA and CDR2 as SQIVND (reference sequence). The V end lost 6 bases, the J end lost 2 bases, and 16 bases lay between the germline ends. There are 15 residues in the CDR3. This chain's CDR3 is CASRNPGRLNTEAFF. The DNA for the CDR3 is TGTGCCAGTAGAAATCCGGGACGGCTAAACACTGAAGCTTTCTTT.

The CDR3 region has the DNA TGTGCCAGCAGCTTGTTTGGCTTGGGAATCAATGAGCAGTTCTTC. Translated: CASSLFGLGINEQFF. V is TRBV5-4 and J is TRBJ2-1; D unclear. Trimming removed 1 base at V and 6 bases at J, with 14 bases between. Germline values: CDR1 SGHNT, CDR2 YYREEE (reference sequence). The CDR3 spans 15 residues.

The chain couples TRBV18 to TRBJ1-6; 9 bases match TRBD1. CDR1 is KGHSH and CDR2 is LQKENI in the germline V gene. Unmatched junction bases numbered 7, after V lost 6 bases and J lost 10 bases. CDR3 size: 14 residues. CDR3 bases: TGTGCCAGCTCTAGGGACAGGGCTCAATCACCCCTCCACTTT. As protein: CASSRDRAQSPLHF.

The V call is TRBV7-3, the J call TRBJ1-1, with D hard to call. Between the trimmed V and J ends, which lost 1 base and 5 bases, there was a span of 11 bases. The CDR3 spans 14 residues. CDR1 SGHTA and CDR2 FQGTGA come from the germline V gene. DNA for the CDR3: TGTGCCAGCAGCTTAAGGGGAGGGAGGACTGAAGCTTTCTTT. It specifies CASSLRGGRTEAFF. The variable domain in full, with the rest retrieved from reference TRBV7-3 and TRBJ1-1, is GAGVSQTPSNKVTEKGKYVELRCDPISGHTALYWYRQSLGQGPEFLIYFQGTGAADDSGLPNDRFFAVRPEGSVSTLKIQRTERGDSAVYLCASSLRGGRTEAFFGQGTRLTVV.